This is a list of T cell receptor beta chains from one sample in a study of cytomegalovirus exposure and HLA in healthy donors. The protocol was immunoSEQ multiplex PCR, while the TCRdb copy is restricted to in-frame clones and leaves out a portion. The sample totals fewer than 85,000 clones. Sequencing was carried out using PBMCs. Receptors were obtained from a female donor in good health and CMV-seropositive. Both conserved end residues are part of each CDR3. The order of the fields is CDR3 DNA, CDR3 protein, V gene, J gene, D gene, CDR3 length. D genes are given only for firm matches.

CDR3nt: TGTGCCAGCAGCCAGCGGCCACCTCAGCCCCAGCATTTT
CDR3aa: CASSQRPPQPQHF
v_gene: TRBV5-5
j_gene: TRBJ1-5
d_gene: -
len: 13

CDR3nt: TGTGCCAGCAGTACCACAGGGGGCCCTAATGAAAAACTGTTTTTT
CDR3aa: CASSTTGGPNEKLFF
v_gene: TRBV28
j_gene: TRBJ1-4
d_gene: TRBD1
len: 15

CDR3nt: TGCGCCAGCAGCCAAGATTTCCAGGGTTACACTGAAGCTTTCTTT
CDR3aa: CASSQDFQGYTEAFF
v_gene: TRBV4-3
j_gene: TRBJ1-1
d_gene: -
len: 15

CDR3nt: TGTGCCAGCAGCGTAGGGACAGGGCAAGAGACCCAGTACTTC
CDR3aa: CASSVGTGQETQYF
v_gene: TRBV7-9
j_gene: TRBJ2-5
d_gene: TRBD1
len: 14

CDR3nt: TGTGCCAGCAGCTCCGGATCGCGGGAAAAACTGTTTTTT
CDR3aa: CASSSGSREKLFF
v_gene: TRBV7-9
j_gene: TRBJ1-4
d_gene: -
len: 13

CDR3nt: TGTGCCAGCTCACCCGACAGGGGGGCCTACAATGAGCAGTTCTTC
CDR3aa: CASSPDRGAYNEQFF
v_gene: TRBV18
j_gene: TRBJ2-1
d_gene: TRBD1
len: 15

CDR3nt: TGTGCCAGCAGCCCGGGGTCAGATCAGATCCCCTACGAGCAGTACTTC
CDR3aa: CASSPGSDQIPYEQYF
v_gene: TRBV5-8
j_gene: TRBJ2-7
d_gene: -
len: 16

CDR3nt: TGTGCCAGCAGCCCCCCCAGGGGAGTAAAGACCCAGTACTTC
CDR3aa: CASSPPRGVKTQYF
v_gene: TRBV7-2
j_gene: TRBJ2-5
d_gene: -
len: 14

CDR3nt: TGTGCCAGCAGTTCGGACAGGGGTTCCGGGGAGCTGTTTTTT
CDR3aa: CASSSDRGSGELFF
v_gene: TRBV27
j_gene: TRBJ2-2
d_gene: TRBD1
len: 14

CDR3nt: TGTGCCAGCTCACCGTCGGTGGGACAGGGTTCTTCCGAGCAGTACTTC
CDR3aa: CASSPSVGQGSSEQYF
v_gene: TRBV18
j_gene: TRBJ2-7
d_gene: TRBD1
len: 16

CDR3nt: TGTGCCAGCAGCAGGGGGGCGGGGGGCTTGGACGGGGAGCTGTTTTTT
CDR3aa: CASSRGAGGLDGELFF
v_gene: TRBV4-2
j_gene: TRBJ2-2
d_gene: TRBD2
len: 16

CDR3nt: TGTGCCAGCAGAAATCAGGGGTCCTACGAGCAGTACTTC
CDR3aa: CASRNQGSYEQYF
v_gene: TRBV28
j_gene: TRBJ2-7
d_gene: -
len: 13

CDR3nt: TGTGCCAGCAGCTTGAACAGGGGAAATTCACCCCTCCACTTT
CDR3aa: CASSLNRGNSPLHF
v_gene: TRBV5-6
j_gene: TRBJ1-6
d_gene: TRBD1
len: 14

CDR3nt: TGTGCCAGCAGCCGTACCGGGACTAGTTTTGCAGATACGCAGTATTTT
CDR3aa: CASSRTGTSFADTQYF
v_gene: TRBV27
j_gene: TRBJ2-3
d_gene: TRBD2
len: 16

CDR3nt: TGCAGCGAAAACCCGGACAGGGGCTCTATTTTTTCCTACGAGCAGTACTTC
CDR3aa: CSENPDRGSIFSYEQYF
v_gene: TRBV29-1
j_gene: TRBJ2-7
d_gene: TRBD1
len: 17

CDR3nt: TGTGCCAGTAGTTTACCGGGACAGGGGTTGTACGAGCAGTACTTC
CDR3aa: CASSLPGQGLYEQYF
v_gene: TRBV19
j_gene: TRBJ2-7
d_gene: TRBD1
len: 15

CDR3nt: TGCGCCAGCAGTAGCGGGACCTACAATGAGCAGTTCTTC
CDR3aa: CASSSGTYNEQFF
v_gene: TRBV5-1
j_gene: TRBJ2-1
d_gene: TRBD2
len: 13

CDR3nt: TGTGCCAGCTCACCCGGGACAGGTTCCGAGCAGTACTTC
CDR3aa: CASSPGTGSEQYF
v_gene: TRBV18
j_gene: TRBJ2-7
d_gene: TRBD1
len: 13

CDR3nt: TGTGCCAGCAGTTACTCTCCGGGACAGCCCTACGAGCAGTACTTC
CDR3aa: CASSYSPGQPYEQYF
v_gene: TRBV6-5
j_gene: TRBJ2-7
d_gene: TRBD1
len: 15

CDR3nt: TGTGCCAGCAGACGGGTTAAAGAGACCCAGTACTTC
CDR3aa: CASRRVKETQYF
v_gene: TRBV6-1
j_gene: TRBJ2-5
d_gene: -
len: 12

CDR3nt: TGTGCCAGCAGGGTAGAGGCACGCGAGCAGTACTTC
CDR3aa: CASRVEAREQYF
v_gene: TRBV28
j_gene: TRBJ2-7
d_gene: -
len: 12

CDR3nt: TGTGCCAGCAGTCCTAGCGGGAGCGTGGGCTACGAGCAGTACTTC
CDR3aa: CASSPSGSVGYEQYF
v_gene: TRBV5-4
j_gene: TRBJ2-7
d_gene: TRBD2
len: 15

CDR3nt: TGCAGCGTTGAAGATCAGACTAGCGGGAACACCGGGGAGCTGTTTTTT
CDR3aa: CSVEDQTSGNTGELFF
v_gene: TRBV29-1
j_gene: TRBJ2-2
d_gene: TRBD2
len: 16

CDR3nt: TGTGCCAGCAGTGAATATGGGGGCGTGAGGGAACTGTTTTTT
CDR3aa: CASSEYGGVRELFF
v_gene: TRBV25-1
j_gene: TRBJ1-4
d_gene: -
len: 14